These 2 T cell receptor beta chains share one sample of origin, sequenced in a study of cytomegalovirus exposure and HLA in healthy donors. Primers included in the PCR were 60 Vbeta and 13 Jbeta primers. The protocol was immunoSEQ multiplex PCR, while the TCRdb copy is restricted to in-frame clones and leaves out a portion. Of more than 95,000 clones listed, 75% were seen once; the top ten hold over 2.5%. Sequenced input: PBMCs. All receptors come from a woman between 50 and 59 years old in good health and CMV-seronegative.

The chain is built from TRBV28 and TRBJ1-4; D is ambiguous. V was trimmed by 5 bases and J by 4 bases, leaving 14 bases between them. Germline CDR1 and CDR2: MDHEN and SYDVKM. This CDR3 is built from 15 residues. Here the CDR3 reads CASSPPTGVNEKLFF. The CDR3 DNA reads as TGTGCCAGCAGTCCGCCCACCGGAGTTAATGAAAAACTGTTTTTT.

The CDR3 here is CASSGTRTSGDFTDTQYF. The CDR3 DNA is TGTGCCAGCAGCGGTACCCGGACTAGCGGGGACTTCACAGATACGCAGTATTTT. This chain links TRBV5-4 with TRBJ2-3, with 12 bases aligning to TRBD2. The CDR3 contains 18 residues. Losses at the gene ends were 4 bases for V and 2 bases for J; bases not matched to a gene: 11. The germline CDR1 and CDR2 sequences are SGHNT and YYREEE (reference sequence).